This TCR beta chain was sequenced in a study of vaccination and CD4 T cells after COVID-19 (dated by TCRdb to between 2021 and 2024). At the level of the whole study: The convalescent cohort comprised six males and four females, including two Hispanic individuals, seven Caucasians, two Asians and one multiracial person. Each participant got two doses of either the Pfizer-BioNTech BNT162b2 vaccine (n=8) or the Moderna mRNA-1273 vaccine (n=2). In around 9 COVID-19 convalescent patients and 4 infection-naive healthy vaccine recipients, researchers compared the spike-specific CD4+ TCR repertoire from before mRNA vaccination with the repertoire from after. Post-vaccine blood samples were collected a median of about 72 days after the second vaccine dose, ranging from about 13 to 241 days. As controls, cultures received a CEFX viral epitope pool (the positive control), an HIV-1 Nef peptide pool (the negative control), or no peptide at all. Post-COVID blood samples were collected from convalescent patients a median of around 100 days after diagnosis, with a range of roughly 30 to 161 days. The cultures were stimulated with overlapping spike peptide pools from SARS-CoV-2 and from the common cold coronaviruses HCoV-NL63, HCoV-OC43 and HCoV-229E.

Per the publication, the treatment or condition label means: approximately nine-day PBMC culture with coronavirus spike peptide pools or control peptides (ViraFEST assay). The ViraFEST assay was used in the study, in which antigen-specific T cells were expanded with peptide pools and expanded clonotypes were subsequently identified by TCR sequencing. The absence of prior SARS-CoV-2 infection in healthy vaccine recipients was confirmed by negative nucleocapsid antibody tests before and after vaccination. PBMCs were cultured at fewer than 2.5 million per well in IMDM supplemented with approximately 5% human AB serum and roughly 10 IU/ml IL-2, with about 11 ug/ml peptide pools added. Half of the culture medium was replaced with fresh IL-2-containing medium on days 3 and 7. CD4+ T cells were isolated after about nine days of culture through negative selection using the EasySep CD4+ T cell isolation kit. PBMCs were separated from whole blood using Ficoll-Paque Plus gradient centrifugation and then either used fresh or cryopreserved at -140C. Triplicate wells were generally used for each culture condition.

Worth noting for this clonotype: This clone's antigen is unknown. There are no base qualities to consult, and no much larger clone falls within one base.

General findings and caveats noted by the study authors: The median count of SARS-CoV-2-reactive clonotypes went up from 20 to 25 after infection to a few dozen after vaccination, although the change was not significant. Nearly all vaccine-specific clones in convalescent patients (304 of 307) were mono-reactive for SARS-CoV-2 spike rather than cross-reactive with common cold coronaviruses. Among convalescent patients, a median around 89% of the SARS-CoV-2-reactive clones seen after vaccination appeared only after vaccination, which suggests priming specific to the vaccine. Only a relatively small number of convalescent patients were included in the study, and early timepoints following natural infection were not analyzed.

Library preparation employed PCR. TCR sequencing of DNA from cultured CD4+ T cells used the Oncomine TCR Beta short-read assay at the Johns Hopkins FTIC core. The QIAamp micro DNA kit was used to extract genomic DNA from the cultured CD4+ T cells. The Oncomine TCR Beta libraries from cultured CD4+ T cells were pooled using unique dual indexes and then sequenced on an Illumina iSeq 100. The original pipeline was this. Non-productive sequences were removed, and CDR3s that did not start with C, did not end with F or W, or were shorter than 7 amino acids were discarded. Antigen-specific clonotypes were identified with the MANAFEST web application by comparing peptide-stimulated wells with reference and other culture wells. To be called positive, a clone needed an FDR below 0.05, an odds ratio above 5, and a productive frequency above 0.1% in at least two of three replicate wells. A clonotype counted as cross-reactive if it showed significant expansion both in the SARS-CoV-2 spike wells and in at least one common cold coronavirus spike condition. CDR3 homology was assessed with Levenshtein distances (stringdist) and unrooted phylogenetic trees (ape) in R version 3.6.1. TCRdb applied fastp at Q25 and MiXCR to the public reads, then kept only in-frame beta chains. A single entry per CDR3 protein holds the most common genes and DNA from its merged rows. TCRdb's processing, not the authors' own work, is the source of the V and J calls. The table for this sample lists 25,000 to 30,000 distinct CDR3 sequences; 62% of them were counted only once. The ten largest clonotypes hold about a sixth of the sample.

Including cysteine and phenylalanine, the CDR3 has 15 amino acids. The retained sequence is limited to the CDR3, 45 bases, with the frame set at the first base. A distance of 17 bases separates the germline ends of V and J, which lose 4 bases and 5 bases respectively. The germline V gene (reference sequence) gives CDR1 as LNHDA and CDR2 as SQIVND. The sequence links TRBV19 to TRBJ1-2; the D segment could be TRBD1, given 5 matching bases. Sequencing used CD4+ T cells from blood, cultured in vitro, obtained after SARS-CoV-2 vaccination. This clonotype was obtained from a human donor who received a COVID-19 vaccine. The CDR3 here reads CASSTTGAVFYGYTF. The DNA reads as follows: TGTGCCAGTAGTACAACCGGGGCAGTCTTTTATGGCTACACCTTC. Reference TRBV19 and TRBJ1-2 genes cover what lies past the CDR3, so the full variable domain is DGGITQSPKYLFRKEGQNVTLSCEQNLNHDAMYWYRQDPGQGLRLIYYSQIVNDFQKGDIAEGYSVSREKKESFPLTVTSAQKNPTAFYLCASSTTGAVFYGYTFGSGTRLTVV.